Listed here are 26 T cell receptor beta chains from one sample, sequenced in a study of vaccination and CD4 T cells after COVID-19. The Oncomine TCR Beta short-read assay was applied to DNA of cultured CD4+ T cells. TCRdb called the PCR reads again in MiXCR, with one record for every CDR3 protein. The data hold about 10,000 distinct CDR3 sequences, with about 77% observed a single time. Their specific antigens are unknown. As for treatment: approximately 9-day PBMC culture with coronavirus spike peptide pools or control peptides (ViraFEST assay). Sequenced input: CD4+ T cells from blood, cultured in vitro. The receptors come from a human donor who had recovered from COVID-19.

By share, this clonotype ranks as medium-sized. The chain combines TRBV20-1 with TRBJ1-1; D unresolved. CDR3 length equals 13 residues. The germline gives CDR1 DFQATT, CDR2 SNEGSKA (reference sequence). V was cut by 2 bases and J by 0 bases, with 7 bases left in between. CDR3 sequence reads: CSARSGMNTEAFF. CDR3 sequence (DNA): TGCAGTGCTAGAAGCGGGATGAACACTGAAGCTTTCTTT.

The chain combines TRBV6-2 or TRBV6-3 with TRBJ1-2; D remains ambiguous. This CDR3 comprises 17 residues. Trimming took 2 bases from V and 8 from J, leaving 24 bases between them. CDR1 and CDR2 from the germline V gene are MNHEY and SVGEGT. The CDR3, as DNA: TGTGCCAGCAGTTACCCTCTTCTGTTGGACGGAGCCTTAGGCTACACCTTC. As protein: CASSYPLLLDGALGYTF.

This clonotype has just a few counts. V gene TRBV6-1 combines with J gene TRBJ1-5; tentative D call: TRBD1 (6 bases). Trimming stripped 6 bases from V and 1 base from J, with 13 bases between. CDR1 MNHNS and CDR2 SASEGT come from the germline V gene. This CDR3 is built from 15 residues. Here the CDR3 DNA reads TGTGCCAGCAGGAACATCAGGGGAAGCAATCAGCCCCAGCATTTT. Amino acid sequence: CASRNIRGSNQPQHF.

This clonotype is large in the sample. The CDR3 reads CASSKQGPRVGTEAFF. The CDR3 DNA follows: TGTGCCAGCAGTAAACAGGGCCCGAGGGTGGGCACTGAAGCTTTCTTT. The chain joins TRBV6-1 to TRBJ1-1; TRBD1 might be the D (6 bases). This CDR3 has 16 amino acids. CDR1 MNHNS and CDR2 SASEGT come from the germline V gene. The V end lost 5 bases, the J end lost 4 bases, and 20 bases lay between the germline ends.

CDR3 nucleotides: TGCAGTGCTAGCCCCTTCTACGAGCAGTACTTC. Protein: CSASPFYEQYF. The rearrangement links TRBV20-1 to TRBJ2-7; D gene ambiguous. The CDR3 contains 11 residues. Germline values: CDR1 DFQATT, CDR2 SNEGSKA (reference sequence). V was trimmed by 3 bases and J by 3 bases, leaving 6 bases between them.

The chain employs TRBV27 and TRBJ2-7, with unresolved D. Germline CDR1 MNHEY, CDR2 SMNVEV (reference sequence). The CDR3 is 14 residues long. The ends were cut back, 5 bases at V and 6 bases at J, with 17 bases in the middle. CDR3 nucleotides: TGTGCCAGCAGTCTCACGCCCGGCGCAGGCGAGCAGTACTTC. Its protein is CASSLTPGAGEQYF.

This clonotype has a handful of counts. The chain combines TRBV19 with TRBJ1-2; D is perhaps TRBD1 (6 bases). The CDR3 totals 14 residues. V gave up 7 bases and J gave up 10 bases, with 22 bases separating them. Germline CDR1 reads LNHDA; CDR2 reads SQIVND (reference sequence). The CDR3 DNA reads as TGTGCCAGTATCCCGACAGGTGCCGTATCTGTCTACACCTTC. Encoded protein: CASIPTGAVSVYTF.

This chain links TRBV12-3 or TRBV12-4 with TRBJ2-5; 9 nucleotides align to TRBD1. V lost 6 bases and J lost 4; bases outside the gene matches: 9. The length of the CDR3 is 15 residues. The CDR3 protein is CASSLTGGFLETQYF. DNA of the CDR3: TGTGCCAGCAGCTTAACAGGGGGCTTTTTAGAGACCCAGTACTTC.

The CDR3 nucleotides read TGCAGTGCTAGAGGGGGCCCAGGGCAGACCCAGGGCTATGGCTACACCTTC. It translates to CSARGGPGQTQGYGYTF. V gene TRBV20-1 combines with J gene TRBJ1-2; a possible D gene is TRBD1 (5 bases). Per germline, CDR1 DFQATT and CDR2 SNEGSKA (reference sequence). The CDR3 runs 17 residues. Trimming left V 1 base short and J 4 bases short, with 22 bases between.

The chain has TRBV7-9 and TRBJ1-6; D is unclear. Germline V gives CDR1 SEHNR, CDR2 FQNEAQ (reference sequence). V gave up 3 bases and J gave up 5 bases, with 8 bases separating them. The CDR3 length is 14 residues. The CDR3 region has the DNA TGTGCCAGCAGCTTCGACACTAATAATTCACCCCTCCACTTT. Translation gives CASSFDTNNSPLHF.

The chain recombines TRBV20-1 with TRBJ2-6; weak D call: TRBD1 (6 bases). This CDR3 has 14 amino acids. V was pared by 6 bases and J by 1 base, with 10 bases between. Germline-derived CDR1 and CDR2 are DFQATT and SNEGSKA (reference sequence). The CDR3 DNA reads as TGCAGTGCCACAGGGTTTTCTGGGGCCAACGTCCTGACTTTC. It codes for CSATGFSGANVLTF.

The chain has TRBV12-3 or TRBV12-4 and TRBJ2-2, with D unclear. The CDR3 loop spans 14 amino acids. Trimming took off 5 bases at V and 1 base at J, with 8 bases between the two ends. The DNA for the CDR3 is TGTGCCAGCAGTCCAGTCTGGAACACCGGGGAGCTGTTTTTT. It encodes CASSPVWNTGELFF.

The chain joins TRBV20-1 to TRBJ1-5; no firm D call. The CDR3 covers 13 residues. V gave up 6 bases and J gave up 4 bases, with 13 bases separating them. Germline V gene data show CDR1 as DFQATT and CDR2 as SNEGSKA (reference sequence). The CDR3 loop is CSAYRGPNQPQHF. The CDR3 bases are TGCAGTGCGTACAGAGGTCCGAATCAGCCCCAGCATTTT.

The chain joins TRBV6-1 to TRBJ2-7; TRBD1 matches 8 bases. CDR3 size: 16 residues. The V gene end was trimmed by 6 bases and the J gene end by 1 base; junction bases not matched to a gene: 11. Per the germline V gene, CDR1 is MNHNS and CDR2 is SASEGT. The CDR3 coding sequence is TGTGCCAGCAGCCCTACCCGGACAGGGCCATCCTACGAGCAGTACTTC. Protein sequence: CASSPTRTGPSYEQYF.

The chain couples TRBV27 to TRBJ1-1; D is unclear. The ends were cut back, 11 bases at V and 5 bases at J, with 9 bases in the middle. Germline values: CDR1 MNHEY, CDR2 SMNVEV (reference sequence). CDR3 length: 10 residues. CDR3 sequence reads: CAGDGTEAFF. The CDR3, as DNA: TGTGCCGGGGATGGGACTGAAGCTTTCTTT.

The chain employs TRBV24-1 and TRBJ2-1; the match to TRBD2 covers 9 bases. Germline V gene lookup returns CDR1 KGHDR and CDR2 SFDVKD. J gave up 9 bases and V 3 bases, and 11 bases lay outside the gene matches. This CDR3 is 16 amino acids long. The CDR3 sequence: CATSDVSGRPRGEQFF. CDR3 DNA: TGTGCCACCAGTGATGTGAGCGGGAGGCCCCGCGGTGAGCAGTTCTTC.

The chain is built from TRBV7-2 and TRBJ2-7, with 7 bases aligning to TRBD1. The CDR3 extends over 15 amino acids. Germline values: CDR1 SGHTA, CDR2 FQGNSA. Trimming removed 3 bases from V and 2 bases from J; junction bases left unmatched: 7. CDR3 nucleotide sequence: TGTGCCAGCAGCTTTGACAGGGTGGGCACCTACGAGCAGTACTTC. Its protein is CASSFDRVGTYEQYF.

CDR3 coding DNA: TGTGCCAGCAGTCTCGACAGGGGGAACACTGAAGCTTTCTTT. It yields the protein CASSLDRGNTEAFF. The genes are TRBV28 and TRBJ1-1; 8 bases align to TRBD1. The CDR3 extends over 14 amino acids. CDR1 is MDHEN, CDR2 SYDVKM, per germline. Losses at the gene ends were 5 bases for V and 1 base for J; bases not matched to a gene: 3.

This chain uses TRBV20-1 with TRBJ1-2; D ambiguous. Per germline, CDR1 DFQATT and CDR2 SNEGSKA (reference sequence). The CDR3 contains 12 residues. Trimming stripped 1 base from V and 2 bases from J, with 5 bases between. The CDR3 here is CSARVSNYGYTF. In DNA form, the CDR3 reads TGCAGTGCTAGAGTCAGCAACTATGGCTACACCTTC.

The CDR3, as DNA: TGTGCCAGCAGCTTGGTGGTTCAGGGTGCCTATGGCTACACCTTC. Encoded protein: CASSLVVQGAYGYTF. The chain combines TRBV5-4 with TRBJ1-2; tentative D call: TRBD1 (5 bases). The V and J ends lost 0 bases and 4 bases respectively, with 13 bases between them. The CDR3 has 15 residues. The germline CDR1 and CDR2 sequences are SGHNT and YYREEE (reference sequence).

V usage is TRBV28 and J usage is TRBJ2-7; a weak D match, TRBD2 (6 bases). Germline assignment: CDR1 MDHEN and CDR2 SYDVKM. The CDR3 extends over 13 amino acids. Between the trimmed V and J ends, which lost 2 bases and 5 bases, there was a span of 10 bases. CDR3 DNA: TGTGCCAGCAGTTTACGTCTAGCGCACGAGCAGTACTTC. The encoded protein is CASSLRLAHEQYF.

The J gene is TRBJ2-3, the V gene TRBV5-1; 8 bases match TRBD2. The V gene's germline CDR1 is SGHRS and CDR2 YFSETQ. CDR3 length equals 16 residues. The trim removed 0 bases at V and 4 bases at J, leaving 7 bases unmatched. CDR3 bases: TGCGCCAGCAGCTTGGCCTTAGCGGGAACGGCAGATACGCAGTATTTT. Protein: CASSLALAGTADTQYF.

V usage is TRBV25-1 and J usage is TRBJ1-2, with D tentatively TRBD1 (5 bases). The CDR3 is made up of 13 amino acids. Per germline, CDR1 MGHDK and CDR2 SYGVNS. V dropped 7 bases and J dropped 6 bases, with 15 bases sitting between them. The CDR3 nucleotides are TGTGCCAGCACTACAACAGGTTTCGATGGCTACACCTTC. Translating gives CASTTTGFDGYTF.

This clonotype was recorded a few times. This rearrangement joins TRBV7-2 to TRBJ1-5; D is unclear. Germline assignment: CDR1 SGHTA and CDR2 FQGNSA. V lost 4 bases and J lost 3, with 13 bases in between. CDR3 length: 15 residues. DNA for the CDR3: TGTGCCAGCAGCTCAAGGAGCGGAAACAATCAGCCCCAGCATTTT. This encodes CASSSRSGNNQPQHF.

The V gene is TRBV15, the J gene TRBJ1-5; 7 bases are shared with TRBD1. The CDR3 spans 15 residues. Germline-derived CDR1 and CDR2 are LNHNV and YYDKDF (reference sequence). The ends lost 0 bases at V and 6 bases at J; junction bases unmatched: 5. This CDR3 reads CATSRDEGAVQPQHF. The CDR3 bases are TGTGCCACCAGCAGAGATGAGGGGGCCGTTCAGCCCCAGCATTTT.

The chain couples TRBV6-1 to TRBJ1-2, with a weak D call TRBD1 (5 bases). From germline, CDR1 is MNHNS and CDR2 SASEGT. This CDR3 is 12 amino acids long. V was cut by 2 bases and J by 4 bases, with 5 bases left in between. The DNA of the CDR3 is TGTGCCAGCAGTGAAACAGGCTATGGCTACACCTTC. This gives the protein CASSETGYGYTF.